This TCR beta chain was captured by sequencing in a study of blood T cell repertoires in COVID-19 (dated by TCRdb to about 2020). About the full investigation: Collaborator samples came from the United States, Italy and Spain and covered acute and convalescent phases of COVID-19. The repertoires were released in a freely available public database intended as a resource for research on the immune response to SARS-CoV-2. Where HLA class I and class II types were available, the types were taken from metadata supplied by the sample provider, not from assay-based typing. Subjects who had been exposed to COVID-19, were actively infected with it, or had recovered from it provided the deeply sampled blood TCRbeta repertoires that made up the dataset. A de-identified subject ID, COVID-19 status, age in years and sex were almost always included in the sample metadata. The material from the prospective study consisted of cDNA or gDNA derived from T cells, B-cell-depleted T cells, or PBMCs. The samples were drawn from two sources: the first 160 participants of the ongoing ImmuneRACE study, and 950 to 1,500 subjects contributed by 6 global collaborators.

TCRbeta CDR3 regions were amplified from genomic DNA using the immunoSEQ Assay, a bias-controlled multiplex PCR. The paper's data handling went like this. Nucleated cell counts per sample were estimated from amplification of reference gene primers within the assay. Sequence reads were collapsed and filtered to measure the absolute abundance of every unique TCRbeta CDR3 rearrangement. For each sample, productive Simpson clonality was calculated as the square root of Simpson's diversity index across productive rearrangements. TCRdb re-hosts the immuneACCESS table, in-frame sequences only. Its copies lack some clones; in the studies checked, an unresolved V gene accounts for under half of them, and the cause for the rest is not known. V, J and clone size are taken as reported in that table, and D and trimming were inferred from the DNA itself. The sample table holds a few hundred thousand clones, of which 88% were seen once. 10% of the sample comes from the top ten.

In Seattle, one collaborating source enrolled patients while the infection was active and tracked those patients longitudinally over the course of disease. Collaborating institutions collected whole blood in K2EDTA tubes following their own protocols. For TCRbeta analysis, collaborator samples were shipped as frozen whole blood, as isolated PBMCs, or as DNA extracted from either sample type. From the cysteine through the phenylalanine, the CDR3 covers 14 amino acids. Only the CDR3 portion is preserved as DNA: 42 bases, with reading frame beginning at the first base. In the germline V gene, CDR1 corresponds to SGHRS and CDR2 to YFSETQ. The V end loses 1 base and the J end loses 4 bases, and a stretch of 12 bases separates them. This clone was seen once. Its recognized antigen is unknown. The sample holds no much larger clone one base away, and base qualities are not on file. On the study overall, not on this receptor specifically: The quantity of clinical and demographic metadata differed by source and by participant and was supplied without curation.

Sequenced input: peripheral blood. The rearrangement combines TRBV5-1 with TRBJ2-7; possibly the D gene is TRBD1, per 6 matching bases. This sequence was found in a woman aged 65 to 85 with COVID-19, enrolled during active disease. Here is the DNA: TGCGCCAGCAGCTTGTTAGGGACATCGTACGAGCAGTACTTC. It translates as CASSLLGTSYEQYF.